This TCR beta chain was identified in a study of cytomegalovirus exposure and HLA in healthy donors. Points on this clone: Other nucleotide sequences in the sample specify the same CDR3.

The germline CDR1 and CDR2 sequences are KGHSH and LQKENI. The junction had 1 base not matched to a gene; V was cut back by 3 bases and J by 5 bases. The CDR3 spans 15 residues. Use of 60 Vbeta and 13 Jbeta primers characterized the PCR. Method: immunoSEQ multiplex PCR; TCRdb's copy keeps in-frame clones and lacks some. The profile shows fewer than 250,000 clones, just over 75% of them singletons. The chain employs TRBV18 and TRBJ2-1; 13 nucleotides align to TRBD2. This receptor was taken from a man aged 18 to 29 in good health and CMV-seronegative. Sequenced material: PBMCs. The CDR3 DNA is TGTGCCAGCTCACCGGGGACTAGCGGGAACAATGAGCAGTTCTTC. Its protein is CASSPGTSGNNEQFF.